This TCR beta chain stems from a study of early T cells in non-severe SARS-CoV-2 infection. In the study overall: Sequenced material consisted of bulk RNA (from unsorted whole blood), and chains were unpaired. Whole-study results and caveats: VDJdb-based matching was biased toward anti-spike CD8 responses and missed private and CD4 specificities.

The table lists this clonotype with many counts. Its antigen is not identified. Unique molecular identifier tags were affixed to discrete cDNA molecules. MiXCR was run by TCRdb on the 5' RACE reads, yielding one entry per CDR3 protein. The table records tens of thousands of distinct CDR3 sequences, approximately 6.5% of them present only once. This specimen consisted of whole blood, obtained at baseline. This TCR was recovered from an adult who was a healthcare worker with PCR-confirmed SARS-CoV-2 infection or an uninfected control (not recorded which).

The CDR3 spells CASSKERGGGRTGYSVFMNTEAFF. The CDR3 nucleotides read TGTGCCAGCAGCAAAGAAAGAGGTGGAGGCAGGACAGGGTATTCAGTGTTCATGAACACTGAAGCTTTCTTT. The rearrangement uses TRBV21-1 and TRBJ1-1; the table names TRBD1, a call not compared with the DNA. TRBV21-1 is noted as a pseudogene. The CDR3 runs 24 residues.